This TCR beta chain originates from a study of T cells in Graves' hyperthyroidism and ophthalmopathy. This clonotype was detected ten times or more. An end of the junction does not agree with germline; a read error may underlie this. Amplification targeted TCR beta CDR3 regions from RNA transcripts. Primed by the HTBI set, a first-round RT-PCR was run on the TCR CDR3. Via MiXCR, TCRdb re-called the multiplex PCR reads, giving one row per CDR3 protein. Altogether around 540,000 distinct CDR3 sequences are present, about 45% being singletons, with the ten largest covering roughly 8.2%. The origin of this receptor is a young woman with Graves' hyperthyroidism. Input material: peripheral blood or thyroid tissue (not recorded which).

CDR3 sequence: CASSPGGDYGYTF. DNA for the CDR3: TGCGCCAGCAGCCCCGGTGGTGACTATGGCTACACCTTC. This chain uses TRBV7-9 with TRBJ1-2; D call uncertain. The CDR3 runs to 13 residues. The germline V gene encodes CDR1 SEHNR and CDR2 FQNEAQ (reference sequence).